This T cell receptor (beta chain) was recorded in a study of blood T cell repertoires in COVID-19. Measured with immunoSEQ multiplex PCR; TCRdb has only the in-frame clones, and not every one. The sample has roughly 130,000 clones; around 83% are singletons. Germline assignment: CDR1 SGHVS and CDR2 FQNEAQ. This CDR3 contains 14 residues. Losses at the gene ends were 5 bases for V and 1 base for J; bases not matched to a gene: 4. Sequenced input: peripheral blood. The gene calls are TRBV7-8 and TRBJ1-1; the match to TRBD1 covers 7 bases. The receptor's source is a woman in her forties or fifties with acute or convalescent COVID-19. The CDR3 DNA follows: TGTGCCAGCAGCCACGACAGGGCGAACACTGAAGCTTTCTTT. Translation gives CASSHDRANTEAFF.